This entry lists 30 T cell receptor beta chains sequenced from one sample in a study of T-cell memory formation after mild COVID-19. TCRdb independently ran MiXCR on the 5' RACE reads; one entry per CDR3 protein. The repertoire holds a few hundred thousand distinct CDR3 sequences, with roughly 15% as singletons. Material for sequencing was PBMCs or a T cell subset sorted from them (not recorded which). These receptors all come from a man aged 18 to 29 who had mild COVID-19 (a few samples of this study predate the infection). Cell type and time point are not known.

This clonotype was seen many times. This rearrangement joins TRBV27 to TRBJ1-6, with 7 bases aligning to TRBD1. Germline V gene data show CDR1 as MNHEY and CDR2 as SMNVEV (reference sequence). The J segment lost 0 bases and the V segment lost 4 bases, leaving 3 bases of the junction unmatched. The CDR3 length is 16 residues. In nucleotides, the CDR3 is TGTGCCAGCAGTTGGGGACAGCTCTCCTATAATTCACCCCTCCACTTT. Residues: CASSWGQLSYNSPLHF.

The CDR3 sequence: CASSPASAEQFF. CDR3 sequence (DNA): TGTGCCAGCAGTCCCGCTAGCGCTGAGCAGTTCTTC. The chain joins TRBV6-5 to TRBJ2-1; possibly TRBD2 for D (6 bases). V was trimmed by 5 bases and J by 9 bases, leaving 11 bases between them. CDR1 and CDR2 (germline): MNHEY, SVGAGI. The CDR3 is 12 residues long.

This chain uses TRBV7-3 with TRBJ2-4, with D possibly being TRBD1 (5 bases). Germline-derived CDR1 and CDR2 are SGHTA and FQGTGA. The V and J ends lost 5 bases and 0 bases respectively, with 11 bases between them. CDR3 length: 15 residues. The CDR3 coding sequence is TGTGCCAGCAGCGTATCAGGGTTAGCCAAAAACATTCAGTACTTC. This translates into CASSVSGLAKNIQYF.

This clonotype was seen more than once but under ten times. V usage is TRBV6-5 and J usage is TRBJ1-5; 7 bases align to TRBD1. With 4 bases clipped from V and 7 bases from J, the junction kept 7 bases outside the gene matches. Germline V gene sequence: CDR1 MNHEY, CDR2 SVGAGI. The CDR3 has 14 amino acids. The CDR3 DNA reads TGTGCCAGCAGTTGGAGACAGGGCTCCCAGCCCCAGCATTTT. Residues: CASSWRQGSQPQHF.

The rearrangement joins TRBV20-1 to TRBJ1-4, with 10 positions matching TRBD1. V trimming: 4 bases; J trimming: 11 bases; junction bases outside the gene matches: 13. The CDR3 consists of 15 residues. Germline CDR1 is DFQATT and CDR2 is SNEGSKA (reference sequence). This CDR3 is CSATPSGTGVRKLFF. The CDR3, as DNA: TGCAGTGCTACACCCTCCGGGACAGGGGTCCGGAAACTGTTTTTT.

This clonotype was picked up a small number of times. The rearrangement uses TRBV3-1 and TRBJ2-7, with D unclear. Germline V gene lookup returns CDR1 LGHDT and CDR2 YNNKEL (reference sequence). V was clipped by 4 bases and J by 1 base, with 11 bases between them. The CDR3 length is 14 residues. The CDR3 nucleotides are TGTGCCAGCAGCCCCGAGTCGAGATCCTACGAGCAGTACTTC. Translating gives CASSPESRSYEQYF.

Only a few counts were recorded for this clonotype. CDR3 sequence reads: CASSQDRTGASTDTQYF. CDR3 nucleotides: TGCGCCAGCAGCCAAGATAGGACAGGGGCGAGCACAGATACGCAGTATTTT. The V call is TRBV4-3, the J call TRBJ2-3, with 9 nucleotides matching TRBD1. Germline V gene data show CDR1 as LGHNA and CDR2 as YSLEER. The V and J ends lost 0 bases and 0 bases, in that order; junction bases with no gene match: 4. The CDR3 is 17 amino acids.

In this sample, this clonotype turned up a few times. This may stem from a read error, because a much larger clone lies one nucleotide away. V and J are TRBV5-6 and TRBJ2-7; D may match TRBD1 or TRBD2 (5 bases each). CDR1 is SGHDT and CDR2 is YYEEEE in the germline V gene. CDR3 size: 13 residues. CDR3 nucleotides: TGTGCCAGCAGCTTGCAGGGAGCCTACGAGCAGTGCTTC. It translates to CASSLQGAYEQCF.

This clonotype came up many times. This sequence joins TRBV5-6 and TRBJ2-2, with D maybe TRBD1 (5 bases). CDR1 and CDR2 (germline): SGHDT, YYEEEE. The CDR3 covers 15 residues. Deletions cut 4 bases from V and 3 bases from J, with 13 bases between. The CDR3, as DNA: TGTGCCAGCAGCCAAGTGGGCAGGGACACCGGGGAGCTGTTTTTT. Translation gives CASSQVGRDTGELFF.

This clonotype was picked up a small number of times. CDR3 amino acids: CAISLDSSYEQYF. The CDR3 coding sequence is TGTGCCATCAGCTTGGACAGCTCCTACGAGCAGTACTTC. V usage is TRBV10-3 and J usage is TRBJ2-7, with D maybe TRBD1 (6 bases). Germline CDR1 and CDR2: ENHRY and SYGVKD. Trimming pared 6 bases from V and 0 bases from J, leaving 9 bases between. The CDR3 totals 13 residues.

The sample holds a few counts of this clonotype. The rearrangement uses TRBV7-2 and TRBJ2-1; D could derive from TRBD1 or TRBD2 (6 bases each). Germline values: CDR1 SGHTA, CDR2 FQGNSA. Trimming took 5 bases from V and 7 from J, leaving 18 bases between them. CDR3 size: 15 residues. CDR3 sequence: CASSPGRGLGNEQFF. In nucleotides, the CDR3 is TGTGCCAGCAGCCCAGGCCGGGGGCTCGGGAATGAGCAGTTCTTC.

The chain uses TRBV11-2 and TRBJ2-6; TRBD1 aligns across 8 bases. Germline V gene sequence: CDR1 SGHAT, CDR2 FQNNGV. The CDR3 covers 16 residues. V was clipped by 5 bases and J by 0 bases; unmatched bases: 3. DNA for the CDR3: TGTGCCAGCAGCCCCGGACAGGGCTCTGGGGCCAACGTCCTGACTTTC. Translation: CASSPGQGSGANVLTF. The entire variable domain, with the rest obtained from reference TRBV11-2 and TRBJ2-6, is as follows: EAGVAQSPRYKIIEKRQSVAFWCNPISGHATLYWYQQILGQGPKLLIQFQNNGVVDDSQLPKDRFSAERLKGVDSTLKIQPAKLEDSAVYLCASSPGQGSGANVLTFGAGSRLTVL.

The chain joins TRBV5-1 to TRBJ2-7, with 11 bases identical to TRBD2. Germline loops: CDR1 SGHRS, CDR2 YFSETQ. V shed 4 bases, J shed 0 bases, and the junction held 3 bases outside the gene matches. The CDR3 spans 15 residues. CDR3 in amino acids: CASSKGLADSYEQYV. The CDR3 region has the DNA TGCGCCAGCAGCAAGGGACTAGCGGACTCCTACGAGCAGTACGTC.

This clonotype was counted at least ten times. This sequence joins TRBV23-1 and TRBJ1-1; D unclear. TRBV23-1 belongs to the ORF category, with a function that is uncertain. CDR3 length equals 10 residues. The V end was cut by 3 bases, the J end by 7 bases, with 3 bases between. As DNA, the CDR3 is TGCGCCAGCAGTCAGAGTGAAGCTTTCTTT. It translates to CASSQSEAFF.

The chain is built from TRBV12-3 or TRBV12-4 and TRBJ1-1; D not certain. CDR3 length: 13 amino acids. V was pared by 7 bases and J by 1 base, with 10 bases between. CDR3 in amino acids: CASNARGNTEAFF. The CDR3 DNA is TGTGCCAGCAATGCCCGTGGGAACACTGAAGCTTTCTTT.

The chain couples TRBV5-1 to TRBJ2-7, with D perhaps matching TRBD1 or TRBD2 (5 bases each). CDR3 length equals 12 residues. Germline CDR1 reads SGHRS; CDR2 reads YFSETQ. Trimming pared 4 bases from V and 6 bases from J, leaving 11 bases between. The CDR3 DNA reads as TGCGCCAGCAGCCCCCGGGGCGCCGAGCAGTACTTC. It encodes CASSPRGAEQYF.

This clonotype was found a few times. The V call is TRBV6-4, the J call TRBJ2-1, with 8 positions matching TRBD2. The CDR3 length is 14 residues. CDR1 is MRHNA, CDR2 SNTAGT, per germline. J lost 8 bases, V lost 2 bases, and 5 bases had no gene match. This CDR3 is CASSDTGGVDEQFF. CDR3 DNA: TGTGCCAGCAGTGACACGGGGGGGGTCGATGAGCAGTTCTTC.

This clonotype turned up a few times. The chain has TRBV6-5 and TRBJ1-1, with 8 positions matching TRBD1. V dropped 7 bases and J dropped 5; count of bases not matched to a gene: 3. This CDR3 contains 12 residues. Germline V gives CDR1 MNHEY, CDR2 SVGAGI. The CDR3 DNA is TGTGCCAGCAAGACAGGGGCAACTGAAGCTTTCTTT. Protein: CASKTGATEAFF.

V gene TRBV4-1 combines with J gene TRBJ2-7, with D perhaps being TRBD1 or TRBD2 (5 bases each). The germline gives CDR1 MGHRA, CDR2 YSYEKL. Trimming shortened V by 3 bases and J by 4 bases, and 16 bases separated the two germline ends. This CDR3 comprises 15 residues. The DNA for the CDR3 is TGCGCCAGCAGCCACCCAGGGAGATCAGCGTACGAGCAGTACTTC. Translating gives CASSHPGRSAYEQYF.

J is TRBJ2-2 and V is TRBV19, with 8 bases aligning to TRBD1. Germline-derived CDR1 and CDR2 are LNHDA and SQIVND (reference sequence). Trimming cost V 9 bases and J 6 bases; bases outside gene matches: 6. This CDR3 has 13 amino acids. CDR3 amino acids: CASTSQGAGELFF. CDR3 DNA: TGTGCCAGCACTTCACAGGGGGCCGGGGAGCTGTTTTTT.

A few counts support this clonotype. The J gene is TRBJ1-1, the V gene TRBV15; 7 bases map to TRBD1. The CDR3 sequence is 17 residues long. Germline V gene data show CDR1 as LNHNV and CDR2 as YYDKDF (reference sequence). Trimming took 2 bases from V and 2 from J; bases not matched to a gene: 11. CDR3 protein: CATSRSTGTVRNTEAFF. CDR3 in DNA: TGTGCCACCAGCAGATCGACCGGGACAGTCCGCAACACTGAAGCTTTCTTT.

This chain links TRBV5-8 with TRBJ2-5; the D gene is possibly TRBD2 (7 bases). CDR1 is SGHTS, CDR2 YDEGEE, per germline. The CDR3 sequence is 17 residues long. Deletions cut 3 bases from V and 1 base from J, with 19 bases between. CDR3 amino acids: CASSWRGRSRSQETQYF. In DNA form, the CDR3 reads TGTGCCAGCAGCTGGCGGGGGCGAAGTAGAAGCCAAGAGACCCAGTACTTC.

The V gene is TRBV6-5, the J gene TRBJ1-5; D perhaps matches TRBD1 (6 bases). The V end was cut by 5 bases, the J end by 7 bases, with 12 bases between. The CDR3 covers 13 residues. Germline CDR1 and CDR2: MNHEY and SVGAGI. CDR3 nucleotide sequence: TGTGCCAGCAGTCGGGAGGGGGGACAGCCCCAGCATTTT. As protein: CASSREGGQPQHF.

The table lists this clonotype with a few counts. The chain combines TRBV27 with TRBJ2-7; D unresolved. This CDR3 comprises 15 residues. Germline lookup yields CDR1 MNHEY and CDR2 SMNVEV (reference sequence). Trimming removed 4 bases from V and 0 bases from J, with 13 bases in between. CDR3 loop: CASSSMGRSSYEQYF. CDR3 DNA: TGTGCCAGCAGTTCCATGGGTCGCAGCTCCTACGAGCAGTACTTC.

In its sample, this clonotype was seen a few times. This chain joins TRBV11-2 and TRBJ2-1, with D tentatively TRBD1 (6 bases). Germline values: CDR1 SGHAT, CDR2 FQNNGV. Trimming stripped 5 bases from V and 8 bases from J, with 10 bases between. The CDR3 runs 12 residues. The DNA of the CDR3 is TGTGCCAGCAGCCACAGACAGGATGAGCAGTTCTTC. Amino acids: CASSHRQDEQFF.

The rearrangement uses TRBV7-8 and TRBJ1-1; no clear D gene. CDR1 is SGHVS and CDR2 is FQNEAQ in the germline V gene. The CDR3 consists of 15 residues. The V and J ends lost 0 bases and 1 base respectively, with 9 bases between them. CDR3 sequence reads: CASSLAARPNTEAFF. CDR3 sequence (DNA): TGTGCCAGCAGCTTAGCAGCCCGACCGAACACTGAAGCTTTCTTT.

This clonotype was detected ten times or more. The chain has TRBV7-2 and TRBJ2-1; D is ambiguous. The V gene lost 5 bases and the J gene lost 0 bases, with 11 bases spanning the gap. The CDR3 runs to 15 residues. Germline V gene lookup returns CDR1 SGHTA and CDR2 FQGNSA. The CDR3 DNA follows: TGTGCCAGCAGCCCCCCGGGTCGCTCCTACAATGAGCAGTTCTTC. Protein: CASSPPGRSYNEQFF.

This clonotype was observed many times. The rearrangement joins TRBV20-1 to TRBJ2-5; D may be TRBD2 (6 bases). CDR1 is DFQATT and CDR2 is SNEGSKA in the germline V gene (reference sequence). The V end was cut by 1 base, the J end by 0 bases, with 9 bases between. CDR3 length: 14 residues. The CDR3 DNA reads TGCAGTGCTAGAGGGGGACTCGACCAAGAGACCCAGTACTTC. Translation gives CSARGGLDQETQYF.

This chain joins TRBV7-9 and TRBJ2-5; D may be TRBD1 (6 bases). The CDR3 is 14 amino acids. The germline gives CDR1 SEHNR, CDR2 FQNEAQ (reference sequence). Trimming took off 5 bases at V and 7 bases at J, with 17 bases between the two ends. CDR3 DNA sequence: TGTGCCAGCAGCCCAACGGACAGATCGCTGACCCAGTACTTC. Translated, it gives CASSPTDRSLTQYF.

The chain uses TRBV12-3 or TRBV12-4 and TRBJ2-7; the D is unclear. CDR3 length equals 12 residues. Deletions cut 5 bases from V and 7 bases from J, with 12 bases between. As DNA, the CDR3 is TGTGCCAGCAGTGGCCCGATGATGGAGCAGTACTTC. Translating gives CASSGPMMEQYF.